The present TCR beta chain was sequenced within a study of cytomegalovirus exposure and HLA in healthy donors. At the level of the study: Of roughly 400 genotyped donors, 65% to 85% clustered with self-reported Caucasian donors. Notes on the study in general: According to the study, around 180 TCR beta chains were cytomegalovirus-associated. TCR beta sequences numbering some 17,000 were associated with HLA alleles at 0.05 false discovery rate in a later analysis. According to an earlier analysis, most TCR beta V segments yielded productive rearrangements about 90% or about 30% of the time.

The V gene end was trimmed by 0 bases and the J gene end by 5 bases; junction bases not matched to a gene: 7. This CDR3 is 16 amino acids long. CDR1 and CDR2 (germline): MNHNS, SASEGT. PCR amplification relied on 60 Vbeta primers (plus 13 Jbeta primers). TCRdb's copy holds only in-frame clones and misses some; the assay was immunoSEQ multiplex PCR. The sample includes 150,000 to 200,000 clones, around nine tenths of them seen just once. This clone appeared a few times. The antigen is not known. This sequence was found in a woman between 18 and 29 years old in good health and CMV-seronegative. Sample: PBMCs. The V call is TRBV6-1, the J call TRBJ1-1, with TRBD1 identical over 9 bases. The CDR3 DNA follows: TGTGCCAGCAGTGAAGCCCCCGGGACAGGGAATACTGAAGCTTTCTTT. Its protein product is CASSEAPGTGNTEAFF.